This T cell receptor (beta chain) emerged from a study of T cells after yellow fever vaccination. About the research overall: Fractions of low cell number were prepared using SMART-Seq v4 Ultra Low Input.

General study results and limits: Abundant clonotypes from the bulk population could get into FACS-sorted repertoires as contaminants. Most clones from primary vaccination resurfaced after the booster (about 95% CD4, 88% CD8).

Of note for this clonotype: Its target is unknown.

CDR3 length: 13 residues. V lost 4 bases to trimming and J lost 3 bases, with 9 bases between them. Germline V gene sequence: CDR1 WNHNN, CDR2 SYGVQD (reference sequence). TCR cDNA, made by 5'RACE template switching, carried an added universal primer site and UMIs. TCRdb redid the calling of the 5' RACE reads with MiXCR, one entry per CDR3 protein. The table shows approximately 580,000 distinct CDR3 sequences, with around 16% occurring only once. V is TRBV10-1 and J is TRBJ2-5; TRBD1 or TRBD2 may be the D gene (5 bases each). Sample: PBMCs, taken more than 4 days after the first yellow fever vaccination. The TCR sequence derives from a man aged 18 to 29 who received the YFV17D yellow fever vaccine. The CDR3 here is CASSGQTKETQYF. The CDR3 DNA reads TGCGCCAGCAGTGGACAGACTAAAGAGACCCAGTACTTC.